The TCR beta chain under discussion was sequenced for a study of shared clonotypes between healthy human individuals. Several immunoSEQ plates held equal portions of the genomic DNA taken from each subset. Sequencing was performed with immunoSEQ multiplex PCR; in TCRdb, only in-frame clones are kept and a portion is missing. The profile shows 450,000 to 650,000 clones, around 78% of them singletons. Germline V gene data show CDR1 as MDHEN and CDR2 as SYDVKM. Trimming at V came to 2 bases and at J to 0 bases, leaving 4 bases not matched to a gene. The CDR3 consists of 18 residues. This chain connects TRBV28 to TRBJ2-6, with 10 bases fitting TRBD2. The source material was PBMCs. This receptor was identified in a woman aged 40 to 55 in good health. Some clones in this sample may be carry-over from other donors' samples. This CDR3 reads CASSLPGLANSGANVLTF. CDR3 DNA: TGTGCCAGCAGTTTACCGGGACTAGCGAACTCTGGGGCCAACGTCCTGACTTTC.